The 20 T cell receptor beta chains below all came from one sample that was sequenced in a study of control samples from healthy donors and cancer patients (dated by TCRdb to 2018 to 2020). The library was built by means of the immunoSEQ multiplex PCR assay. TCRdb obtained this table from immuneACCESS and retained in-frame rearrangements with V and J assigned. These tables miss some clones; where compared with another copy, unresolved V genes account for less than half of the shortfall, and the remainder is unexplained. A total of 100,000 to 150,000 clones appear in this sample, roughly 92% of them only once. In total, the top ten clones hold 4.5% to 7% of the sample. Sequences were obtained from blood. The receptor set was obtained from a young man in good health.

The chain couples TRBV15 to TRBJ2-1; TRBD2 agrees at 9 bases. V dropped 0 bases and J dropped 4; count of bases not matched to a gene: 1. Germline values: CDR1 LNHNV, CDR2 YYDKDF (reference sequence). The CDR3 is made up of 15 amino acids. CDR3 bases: TGTGCCACCAGCAGAGACCTAGCGGGATACAATGAGCAGTTCTTC. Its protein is CATSRDLAGYNEQFF.

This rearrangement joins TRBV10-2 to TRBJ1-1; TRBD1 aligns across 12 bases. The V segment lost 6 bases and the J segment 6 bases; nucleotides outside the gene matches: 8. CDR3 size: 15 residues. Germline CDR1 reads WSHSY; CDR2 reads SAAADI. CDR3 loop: CASRTGTGGGAEAFF. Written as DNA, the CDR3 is TGCGCCAGCAGAACCGGGACAGGGGGCGGCGCTGAAGCTTTCTTT.

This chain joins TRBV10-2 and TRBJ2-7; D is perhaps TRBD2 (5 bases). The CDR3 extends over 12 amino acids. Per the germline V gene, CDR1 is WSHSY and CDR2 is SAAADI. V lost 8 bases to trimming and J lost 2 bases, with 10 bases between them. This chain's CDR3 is CASETKPYEQYF. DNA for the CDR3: TGCGCCAGCGAGACTAAACCCTACGAGCAGTACTTC.

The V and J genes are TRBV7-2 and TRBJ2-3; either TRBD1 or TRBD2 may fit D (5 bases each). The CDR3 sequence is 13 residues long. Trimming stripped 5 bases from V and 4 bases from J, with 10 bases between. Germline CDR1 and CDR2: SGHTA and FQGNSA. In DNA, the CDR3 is TGTGCCAGCAGCCCGGGACGGTCAGATACGCAGTATTTT. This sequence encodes CASSPGRSDTQYF.

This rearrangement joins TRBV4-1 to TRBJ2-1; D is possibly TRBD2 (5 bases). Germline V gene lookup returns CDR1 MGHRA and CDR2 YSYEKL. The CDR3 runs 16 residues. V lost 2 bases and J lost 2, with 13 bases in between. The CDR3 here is CASSQRTYPPYNEQFF. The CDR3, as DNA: TGCGCCAGCAGCCAACGGACTTACCCTCCCTACAATGAGCAGTTCTTC.

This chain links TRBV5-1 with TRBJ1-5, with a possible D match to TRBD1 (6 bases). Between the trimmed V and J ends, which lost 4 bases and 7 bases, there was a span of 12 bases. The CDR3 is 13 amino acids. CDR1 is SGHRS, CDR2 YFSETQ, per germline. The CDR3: CASSLGGGQPQHF. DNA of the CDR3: TGCGCCAGCAGCCTAGGGGGAGGACAGCCCCAGCATTTT.

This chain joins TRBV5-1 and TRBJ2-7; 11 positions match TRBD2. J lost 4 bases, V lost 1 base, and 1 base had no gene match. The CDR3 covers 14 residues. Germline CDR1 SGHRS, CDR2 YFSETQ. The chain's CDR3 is CASSLTSGGYEQYF. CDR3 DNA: TGCGCCAGCAGCTTGACTAGCGGGGGTTACGAGCAGTACTTC.

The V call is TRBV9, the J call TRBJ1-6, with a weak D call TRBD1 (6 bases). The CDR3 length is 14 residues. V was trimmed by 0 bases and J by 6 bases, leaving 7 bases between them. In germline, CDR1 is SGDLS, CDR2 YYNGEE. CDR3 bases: TGTGCCAGCAGCGTAGCAGGGGTTAATTCACCCCTCCACTTT. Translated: CASSVAGVNSPLHF.

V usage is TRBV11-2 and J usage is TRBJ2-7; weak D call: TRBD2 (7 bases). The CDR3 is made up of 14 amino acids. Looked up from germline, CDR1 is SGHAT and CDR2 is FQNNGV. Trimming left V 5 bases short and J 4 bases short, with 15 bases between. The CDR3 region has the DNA TGTGCCAGCAGCACCCCGGCGGGGGCTTACGAGCAGTACTTC. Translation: CASSTPAGAYEQYF.

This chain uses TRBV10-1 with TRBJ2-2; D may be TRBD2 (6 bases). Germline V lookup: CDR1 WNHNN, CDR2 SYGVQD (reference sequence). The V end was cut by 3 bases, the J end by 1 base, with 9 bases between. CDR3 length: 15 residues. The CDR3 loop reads CASSDAGGNTGELFF. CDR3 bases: TGCGCCAGCAGTGATGCCGGGGGGAACACCGGGGAGCTGTTTTTT.

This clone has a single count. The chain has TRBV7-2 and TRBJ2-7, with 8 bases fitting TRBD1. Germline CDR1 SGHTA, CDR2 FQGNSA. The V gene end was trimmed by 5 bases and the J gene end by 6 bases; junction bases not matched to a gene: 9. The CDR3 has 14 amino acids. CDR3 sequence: CASSTRQGYGEQYF. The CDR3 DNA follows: TGTGCCAGCAGCACCCGACAGGGGTACGGCGAGCAGTACTTC.

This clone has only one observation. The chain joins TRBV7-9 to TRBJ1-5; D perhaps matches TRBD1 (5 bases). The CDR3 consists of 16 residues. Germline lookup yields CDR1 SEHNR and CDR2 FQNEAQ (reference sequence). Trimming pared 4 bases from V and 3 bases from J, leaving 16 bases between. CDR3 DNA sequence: TGTGCCAGCAGCTCGAATGGCAGGGATTACAATCAGCCCCAGCATTTT. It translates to CASSSNGRDYNQPQHF.

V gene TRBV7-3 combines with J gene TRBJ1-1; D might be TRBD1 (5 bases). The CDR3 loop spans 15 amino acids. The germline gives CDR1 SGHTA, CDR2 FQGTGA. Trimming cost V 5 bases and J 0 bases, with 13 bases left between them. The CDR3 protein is CASSPRGRVNTEAFF. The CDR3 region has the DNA TGTGCCAGCAGCCCTAGGGGCAGGGTGAACACTGAAGCTTTCTTT.

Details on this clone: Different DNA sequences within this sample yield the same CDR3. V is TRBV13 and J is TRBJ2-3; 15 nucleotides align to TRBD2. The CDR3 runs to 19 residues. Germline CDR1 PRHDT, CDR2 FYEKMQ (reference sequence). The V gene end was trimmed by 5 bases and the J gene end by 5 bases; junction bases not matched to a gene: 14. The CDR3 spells CASSLTMGLAGGQGDTQYF. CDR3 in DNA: TGTGCCAGCAGCCTTACGATGGGACTAGCGGGGGGACAGGGAGATACGCAGTATTTT.

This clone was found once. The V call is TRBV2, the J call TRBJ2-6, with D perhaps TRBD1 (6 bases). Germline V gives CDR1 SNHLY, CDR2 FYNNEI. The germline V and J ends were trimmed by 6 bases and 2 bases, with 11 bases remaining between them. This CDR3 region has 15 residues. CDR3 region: CASRLTGAGANVLTF. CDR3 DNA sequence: TGTGCCAGCAGGCTGACAGGTGCTGGGGCCAACGTCCTGACTTTC.

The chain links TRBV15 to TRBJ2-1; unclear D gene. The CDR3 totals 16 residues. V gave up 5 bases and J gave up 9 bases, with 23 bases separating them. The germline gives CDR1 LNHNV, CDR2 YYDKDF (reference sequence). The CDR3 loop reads CATSPQPGPRSSEQFF. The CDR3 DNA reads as TGTGCCACCAGCCCACAACCCGGACCGCGCTCGAGTGAGCAGTTCTTC.

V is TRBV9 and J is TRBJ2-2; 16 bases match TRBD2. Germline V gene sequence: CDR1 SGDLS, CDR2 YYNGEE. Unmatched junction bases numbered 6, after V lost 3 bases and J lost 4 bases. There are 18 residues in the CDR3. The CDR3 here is CASSAGLAGGRSTGELFF. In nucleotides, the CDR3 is TGTGCCAGCAGCGCGGGACTAGCGGGGGGGCGGAGCACCGGGGAGCTGTTTTTT.

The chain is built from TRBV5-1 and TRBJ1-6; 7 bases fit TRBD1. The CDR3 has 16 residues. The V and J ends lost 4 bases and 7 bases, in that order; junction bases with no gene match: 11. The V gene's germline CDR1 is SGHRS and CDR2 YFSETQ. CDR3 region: CASSPSPTGTNSPLHF. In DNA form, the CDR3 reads TGCGCCAGCAGCCCGTCCCCGACAGGGACCAATTCACCCCTCCACTTT.

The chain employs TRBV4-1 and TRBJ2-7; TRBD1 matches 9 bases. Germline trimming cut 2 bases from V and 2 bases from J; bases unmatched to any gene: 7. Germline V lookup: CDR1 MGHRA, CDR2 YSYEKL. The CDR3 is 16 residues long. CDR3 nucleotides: TGCGCCAGCAGCCAACCCAAGACAGGGGGAACCTACGAGCAGTACTTC. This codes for CASSQPKTGGTYEQYF.

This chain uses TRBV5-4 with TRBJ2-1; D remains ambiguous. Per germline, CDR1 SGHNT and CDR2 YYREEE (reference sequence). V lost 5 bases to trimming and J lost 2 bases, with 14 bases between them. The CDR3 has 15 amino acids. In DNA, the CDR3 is TGTGCCAGCAGTCCCTCGGTGGAACCCTACAATGAGCAGTTCTTC. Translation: CASSPSVEPYNEQFF.